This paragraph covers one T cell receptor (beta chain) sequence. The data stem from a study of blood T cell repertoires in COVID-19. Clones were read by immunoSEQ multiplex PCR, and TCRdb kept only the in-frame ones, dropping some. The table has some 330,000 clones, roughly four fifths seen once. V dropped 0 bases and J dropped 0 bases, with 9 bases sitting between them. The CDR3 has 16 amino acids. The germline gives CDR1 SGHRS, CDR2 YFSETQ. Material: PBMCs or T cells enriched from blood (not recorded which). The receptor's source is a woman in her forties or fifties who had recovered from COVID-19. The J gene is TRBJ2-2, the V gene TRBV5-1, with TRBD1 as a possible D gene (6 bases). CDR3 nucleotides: TGCGCCAGCAGCTTGGTTGGGGACACGAACACCGGGGAGCTGTTTTTT. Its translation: CASSLVGDTNTGELFF.